The present T cell receptor (beta chain) was sequenced within a study of cytomegalovirus exposure and HLA in healthy donors. The study, taken as a whole, reports: Most sequenced TCRs were rare (though some public TCRs occurred in many donors). Investigators reported 150 to 200 TCR beta chains as tied to cytomegalovirus.

An approximately 130-subject validation cohort, separate from the approximately 700-subject first cohort, supplied the donors. Germline V CDR1 and CDR2: MNHNS, SASEGT. V shed 4 bases and J 4 bases; nucleotides not matched to a gene: 7. CDR3 size: 14 residues. With regard to this clone: Its target is not known.

The assay was immunoSEQ multiplex PCR, and TCRdb's table has in-frame clones only and misses some. Of around 60,000 clones in the sample, 90% to 95% were seen once. Sequencing input: PBMCs. The receptor was isolated from a young man in good health and CMV-seropositive. The chain carries TRBV6-1 and TRBJ2-7; TRBD1 matches 7 bases. CDR3 DNA sequence: TGTGCCAGCAGTGCTTTCAGGGGGAATTACGAGCAGTACTTC. Its translation is CASSAFRGNYEQYF.